The rows below give T cell receptor beta chains drawn from one sample of a study of T-cell memory formation after mild COVID-19. TCRdb re-derived calls from the 5' RACE reads in MiXCR, one entry per CDR3 protein. The table has hundreds of thousands of distinct CDR3 sequences, roughly a fifth seen once. The sample comprised PBMCs or a T cell subset sorted from them (not recorded which). The receptors were gathered from an adult woman who had mild COVID-19 (a few samples of this study predate the infection). Cell type and time point are not known. CDR3s include the opening cysteine and the closing phenylalanine or tryptophan. A D gene is named only where the DNA matches it firmly. Clone size is stated in some rows and not others, as once, few, many or a class when expanded.

j_call: TRBJ2-7
clone_size: many
v_call: TRBV7-9
d_call: TRBD2
cdr3_length: 16
cdr3_aa: CASSPNGGLESYEQYF
cdr3_nt: TGTGCCAGCAGCCCCAATGGGGGACTAGAATCCTACGAGCAGTACTTC

j_call: TRBJ2-3
clone_size: few
v_call: TRBV6-2/TRBV6-3
d_call: TRBD2
cdr3_length: 14
cdr3_aa: CASSFLAGGDTQYF
cdr3_nt: TGTGCCAGCAGTTTTTTAGCGGGAGGAGATACGCAGTATTTT

j_call: TRBJ1-1
clone_size: NA
v_call: TRBV20-1
d_call: NA
cdr3_length: 14
cdr3_aa: CSAPHRALNTEAFF
cdr3_nt: TGCAGTGCCCCACACAGGGCTTTGAACACTGAAGCTTTCTTT

j_call: TRBJ1-2
clone_size: NA
v_call: TRBV5-1
d_call: NA
cdr3_length: 15
cdr3_aa: CASSLGGFSDHGYTF
cdr3_nt: TGCGCCAGCAGCTTGGGCGGGTTCTCCGACCATGGCTACACCTTC

j_call: TRBJ2-7
clone_size: many
v_call: TRBV3-1
d_call: NA
cdr3_length: 14
cdr3_aa: CASSQEDYSYEQYF
cdr3_nt: TGTGCCAGCAGCCAAGAAGACTACTCCTACGAGCAGTACTTC

j_call: TRBJ1-5
clone_size: few
v_call: TRBV27
d_call: NA
cdr3_length: 18
cdr3_aa: CASSSATQGIFRNQPQHF
cdr3_nt: TGTGCCAGCAGTTCGGCAACACAGGGAATCTTTCGCAATCAGCCCCAGCATTTT

j_call: TRBJ2-3
clone_size: few
v_call: TRBV5-1
d_call: NA
cdr3_length: 15
cdr3_aa: CASSLTGYTTDTQYF
cdr3_nt: TGCGCCAGCAGCTTGACTGGCTACACCACAGATACGCAGTATTTT

j_call: TRBJ2-1
clone_size: NA
v_call: TRBV12-3/TRBV12-4
d_call: NA
cdr3_length: 16
cdr3_aa: CASRRDGGADFNEQFF
cdr3_nt: TGTGCCAGCAGACGGGACGGGGGAGCCGATTTCAATGAGCAGTTCTTC

j_call: TRBJ2-7
clone_size: many
v_call: TRBV28
d_call: TRBD2
cdr3_length: 15
cdr3_aa: CASSPRGGGSYEQYF
cdr3_nt: TGTGCCAGCAGCCCCCGGGGGGGAGGTTCCTACGAGCAGTACTTC

j_call: TRBJ2-1
clone_size: NA
v_call: TRBV29-1
d_call: NA
cdr3_length: 13
cdr3_aa: CSVDKLGDGEQFF
cdr3_nt: TGCAGCGTTGATAAACTAGGAGATGGTGAGCAGTTCTTC

j_call: TRBJ2-1
clone_size: NA
v_call: TRBV6-2/TRBV6-3
d_call: NA
cdr3_length: 15
cdr3_aa: CASSHDRVWGNEQFF
cdr3_nt: TGTGCCAGCAGTCACGACCGAGTCTGGGGCAATGAGCAGTTCTTC

j_call: TRBJ2-7
clone_size: few
v_call: TRBV5-1
d_call: NA
cdr3_length: 15
cdr3_aa: CASSSRQAPPDEQYF
cdr3_nt: TGCGCCAGCAGCTCAAGACAGGCCCCTCCTGACGAGCAGTACTTC

j_call: TRBJ2-2
clone_size: NA
v_call: TRBV15
d_call: NA
cdr3_length: 16
cdr3_aa: CATSQGKRITTGELFF
cdr3_nt: TGTGCCACTTCTCAGGGCAAGCGGATCACAACCGGGGAGCTGTTTTTT

j_call: TRBJ2-2
clone_size: many
v_call: TRBV18
d_call: NA
cdr3_length: 15
cdr3_aa: CASSPGATNTGELFF
cdr3_nt: TGTGCCAGCTCACCAGGGGCGACGAACACCGGGGAGCTGTTTTTT

j_call: TRBJ2-3
clone_size: few
v_call: TRBV29-1
d_call: NA
cdr3_length: 12
cdr3_aa: CSVILGTDTQYF
cdr3_nt: TGCAGCGTTATCCTGGGTACAGATACGCAGTATTTT

j_call: TRBJ2-3
clone_size: few
v_call: TRBV20-1
d_call: TRBD2
cdr3_length: 13
cdr3_aa: CSAGGGGADTQYF
cdr3_nt: TGCAGTGCTGGGGGCGGGGGGGCAGATACGCAGTATTTT

j_call: TRBJ1-2
clone_size: NA
v_call: TRBV12-3/TRBV12-4
d_call: NA
cdr3_length: 14
cdr3_aa: CASSLRLTNYGYTF
cdr3_nt: TGTGCCAGCAGTTTGCGGCTGACTAACTATGGCTACACCTTC

j_call: TRBJ2-5
clone_size: few
v_call: TRBV9
d_call: TRBD2
cdr3_length: 16
cdr3_aa: CASSVGTSGSLETQYF
cdr3_nt: TGTGCCAGCAGCGTAGGGACTAGCGGGAGTTTGGAGACCCAGTACTTC

j_call: TRBJ1-6
clone_size: once
v_call: TRBV27
d_call: NA
cdr3_length: 15
cdr3_aa: CASTRGGKLYSPLHF
cdr3_nt: TGTGCCAGCACTAGGGGGGGCAAGTTATATTCACCCCTCCACTTT

j_call: TRBJ1-6
clone_size: many
v_call: TRBV3-1
d_call: NA
cdr3_length: 13
cdr3_aa: CASSQTLTGVLHF
cdr3_nt: TGTGCCAGCAGCCAAACCCTAACCGGGGTACTCCACTTT

j_call: TRBJ2-7
clone_size: few
v_call: TRBV10-3
d_call: NA
cdr3_length: 13
cdr3_aa: CAISEGSLYEQYF
cdr3_nt: TGTGCCATCAGTGAGGGGTCGCTCTACGAGCAGTACTTC

j_call: TRBJ1-1
clone_size: NA
v_call: TRBV5-1
d_call: TRBD1
cdr3_length: 15
cdr3_aa: CASSLVEGAYTEAFF
cdr3_nt: TGCGCCAGCAGCTTGGTGGAGGGGGCGTACACTGAAGCTTTCTTT

j_call: TRBJ2-3
clone_size: few
v_call: TRBV27
d_call: NA
cdr3_length: 14
cdr3_aa: CASSPVTRTDTQYF
cdr3_nt: TGTGCCAGCAGCCCCGTGACACGCACAGATACGCAGTATTTT

j_call: TRBJ2-1
clone_size: NA
v_call: TRBV7-3
d_call: NA
cdr3_length: 16
cdr3_aa: CASSPMWGISYNEQFF
cdr3_nt: TGTGCCAGCAGCCCCATGTGGGGGATTTCCTACAATGAGCAGTTCTTC

j_call: TRBJ2-1
clone_size: NA
v_call: TRBV20-1
d_call: TRBD1
cdr3_length: 14
cdr3_aa: CSAFIQGAYNEQFF
cdr3_nt: TGCAGTGCTTTTATACAGGGGGCCTACAATGAGCAGTTCTTC

j_call: TRBJ2-7
clone_size: NA
v_call: TRBV2
d_call: NA
cdr3_length: 14
cdr3_aa: CASTPNRVPYEQYF
cdr3_nt: TGTGCCAGCACCCCGAACAGGGTACCCTACGAGCAGTACTTC

j_call: TRBJ2-7
clone_size: NA
v_call: TRBV7-9
d_call: TRBD2
cdr3_length: 15
cdr3_aa: CASSSSSGSWYEQYF
cdr3_nt: TGTGCCAGCAGCTCATCTAGCGGGAGTTGGTACGAGCAGTACTTC

j_call: TRBJ1-1
clone_size: NA
v_call: TRBV6-5
d_call: TRBD1
cdr3_length: 16
cdr3_aa: CASSSFAGQGNTEAFF
cdr3_nt: TGTGCCAGCAGTTCTTTCGCGGGACAGGGGAACACTGAAGCTTTCTTT

j_call: TRBJ2-5
clone_size: few
v_call: TRBV4-2
d_call: NA
cdr3_length: 13
cdr3_aa: CASSQDPGKTQYF
cdr3_nt: TGTGCCAGCAGCCAAGATCCCGGGAAGACCCAGTACTTC

j_call: TRBJ2-1
clone_size: NA
v_call: TRBV11-2
d_call: NA
cdr3_length: 15
cdr3_aa: CASSSIEQGYNEQFF
cdr3_nt: TGTGCCAGCAGTTCTATTGAACAGGGCTACAATGAGCAGTTCTTC

j_call: TRBJ2-7
clone_size: few
v_call: TRBV12-3/TRBV12-4
d_call: NA
cdr3_length: 15
cdr3_aa: CASSREGGAVYEQYF
cdr3_nt: TGTGCCAGCAGCCGCGAGGGGGGAGCCGTCTACGAGCAGTACTTC

j_call: TRBJ2-1
clone_size: many
v_call: TRBV7-2
d_call: NA
cdr3_length: 15
cdr3_aa: CASSLVWDSYNEQFF
cdr3_nt: TGTGCCAGCAGCTTAGTCTGGGACTCCTACAATGAGCAGTTCTTC

j_call: TRBJ2-7
clone_size: many
v_call: TRBV27
d_call: TRBD1
cdr3_length: 14
cdr3_aa: CASSSKGATYEQYF
cdr3_nt: TGTGCCAGCAGTTCCAAGGGGGCGACCTACGAGCAGTACTTC

j_call: TRBJ2-7
clone_size: NA
v_call: TRBV5-1
d_call: TRBD1
cdr3_length: 14
cdr3_aa: CASNPGTGSYEQYF
cdr3_nt: TGCGCCAGCAACCCCGGGACAGGGTCCTACGAGCAGTACTTC

j_call: TRBJ2-3
clone_size: few
v_call: TRBV27
d_call: NA
cdr3_length: 15
cdr3_aa: CASSLRGWGTDTQYF
cdr3_nt: TGTGCCAGCAGTTTAAGGGGGTGGGGTACAGATACGCAGTATTTT

j_call: TRBJ2-7
clone_size: few
v_call: TRBV7-8
d_call: NA
cdr3_length: 14
cdr3_aa: CASSLGNAPYEQYF
cdr3_nt: TGTGCCAGCAGCTTAGGTAACGCGCCCTACGAGCAGTACTTC

j_call: TRBJ2-1
clone_size: NA
v_call: TRBV6-2/TRBV6-3
d_call: NA
cdr3_length: 15
cdr3_aa: CASKGLRVAYNEQFF
cdr3_nt: TGTGCCAGCAAAGGACTGAGAGTGGCCTACAATGAGCAGTTCTTC

j_call: TRBJ2-1
clone_size: NA
v_call: TRBV9
d_call: TRBD2
cdr3_length: 15
cdr3_aa: CASSTSGRAGGEQFF
cdr3_nt: TGTGCCAGCAGCACTAGCGGGAGGGCCGGGGGTGAGCAGTTCTTC

j_call: TRBJ2-3
clone_size: few
v_call: TRBV11-1
d_call: TRBD2
cdr3_length: 16
cdr3_aa: CASSLRGGQGSDTQYF
cdr3_nt: TGTGCCAGCAGCCTTCGGGGGGGACAAGGGTCAGATACGCAGTATTTT

j_call: TRBJ2-2
clone_size: few
v_call: TRBV27
d_call: TRBD2
cdr3_length: 17
cdr3_aa: CASSLGVASGSPGELFF
cdr3_nt: TGTGCCAGCAGTTTAGGTGTGGCTAGCGGGAGTCCCGGGGAGCTGTTTTTT

j_call: TRBJ2-1
clone_size: NA
v_call: TRBV7-9
d_call: TRBD2
cdr3_length: 15
cdr3_aa: CASSPSGGRGNEQFF
cdr3_nt: TGTGCCAGCTCGCCTAGCGGGGGGCGGGGGAATGAGCAGTTCTTC

j_call: TRBJ1-1
clone_size: few
v_call: TRBV6-6
d_call: NA
cdr3_length: 14
cdr3_aa: CASLMRGANTEAFF
cdr3_nt: TGTGCCAGCCTTATGAGGGGAGCAAACACTGAAGCTTTCTTT

j_call: TRBJ2-6
clone_size: NA
v_call: TRBV6-2/TRBV6-3
d_call: NA
cdr3_length: 14
cdr3_aa: CASNHLSGANVLTF
cdr3_nt: TGTGCCAGCAATCATCTGTCGGGGGCCAACGTCCTGACTTTC

j_call: TRBJ1-2
clone_size: NA
v_call: TRBV3-1
d_call: NA
cdr3_length: 13
cdr3_aa: CASSQERSRGYTF
cdr3_nt: TGTGCCAGCAGCCAAGAGAGGTCGAGGGGCTACACCTTC

j_call: TRBJ1-2
clone_size: few
v_call: TRBV4-1
d_call: NA
cdr3_length: 14
cdr3_aa: CASSQAGAGYGYTF
cdr3_nt: TGCGCCAGCAGCCAAGCCGGGGCGGGCTATGGCTACACCTTC

j_call: TRBJ2-3
clone_size: few
v_call: TRBV7-9
d_call: NA
cdr3_length: 17
cdr3_aa: CASSSRKDYPSTDTQYF
cdr3_nt: TGTGCCAGCAGCTCCCGGAAGGACTACCCTAGCACAGATACGCAGTATTTT

j_call: TRBJ2-1
clone_size: NA
v_call: TRBV2
d_call: TRBD2
cdr3_length: 13
cdr3_aa: CASRREKGYEQFF
cdr3_nt: TGTGCCAGCAGGCGGGAGAAGGGATATGAGCAGTTCTTC

j_call: TRBJ2-5
clone_size: few
v_call: TRBV12-3/TRBV12-4
d_call: TRBD2
cdr3_length: 17
cdr3_aa: CASSLIQRLAGQETQYF
cdr3_nt: TGTGCCAGCAGTTTAATCCAGAGACTAGCGGGGCAAGAGACCCAGTACTTC

j_call: TRBJ2-7
clone_size: NA
v_call: TRBV24-1
d_call: TRBD1
cdr3_length: 16
cdr3_aa: CATSDGQGATPYEQYF
cdr3_nt: TGTGCCACCAGTGATGGACAGGGGGCTACACCCTACGAGCAGTACTTC

j_call: TRBJ1-2
clone_size: few
v_call: TRBV15
d_call: TRBD1
cdr3_length: 15
cdr3_aa: CATSTRQGSYYGYTF
cdr3_nt: TGTGCCACCAGCACCCGACAGGGCTCCTACTATGGCTACACCTTC

j_call: TRBJ2-5
clone_size: NA
v_call: TRBV12-3/TRBV12-4
d_call: TRBD2
cdr3_length: 17
cdr3_aa: CASSLKGTSGFQETQYF
cdr3_nt: TGTGCCAGCAGTTTAAAGGGGACTAGCGGGTTCCAAGAGACCCAGTACTTC

j_call: TRBJ2-7
clone_size: few
v_call: TRBV7-9
d_call: NA
cdr3_length: 14
cdr3_aa: CASSRRDSSYEQYF
cdr3_nt: TGTGCCAGCAGCCGCCGGGACTCCTCCTACGAGCAGTACTTC

j_call: TRBJ2-1
clone_size: few
v_call: TRBV6-6
d_call: NA
cdr3_length: 14
cdr3_aa: CASVRRVSDNEQFF
cdr3_nt: TGTGCCAGCGTTCGGAGGGTTAGCGACAATGAGCAGTTCTTC

j_call: TRBJ1-1
clone_size: NA
v_call: TRBV19
d_call: TRBD1
cdr3_length: 14
cdr3_aa: CASIPTGEVTEAFF
cdr3_nt: TGTGCCAGTATCCCGACAGGGGAGGTCACTGAAGCTTTCTTT